Shown below are 6 T cell receptor beta chains from a single sample sequenced in a study of T cells in Graves' hyperthyroidism and ophthalmopathy. RNA transcripts provided the source from which TCR beta CDR3 regions were amplified. TCR CDR3 underwent first-round RT-PCR with the HTBI primer set. MiXCR was run by TCRdb on the multiplex PCR reads, yielding one entry per CDR3 protein. Of 600,000 to 700,000 distinct CDR3 sequences listed, 45% are singletons. The sample taken for sequencing was peripheral blood or thyroid tissue (not recorded which). The source is an adult man with Graves' disease, either hyperthyroidism or ophthalmopathy (not recorded which).

The chain is built from TRBV29-1 and TRBJ1-4; D is perhaps TRBD1 (5 bases). Germline V gene data show CDR1 as SQVTM and CDR2 as ANQGSEA. The ends were cut back, 0 bases at V and 6 bases at J, with 8 bases in the middle. The CDR3 sequence is 13 residues long. The CDR3 region has the DNA TGCAGCGTTGAAGACGGGGGGGATGAAAAACTGTTTTTT. It codes for CSVEDGGDEKLFF.

The CDR3 DNA reads TGTGCCACCAGCACGGACGGGGGGGCCACTGAAGCTTTCTTT. It codes for CATSTDGGATEAFF. The J gene is TRBJ1-1, the V gene TRBV15, with a weak D call TRBD1 (6 bases). The CDR3 length is 14 residues. Germline V CDR1 and CDR2: LNHNV, YYDKDF (reference sequence). V gave up 4 bases and J gave up 4 bases, with 13 bases separating them.

This clonotype has a count of ten or more. The J gene is TRBJ1-5, the V gene TRBV7-9; a weak D match, TRBD1 (5 bases). V lost 5 bases and J lost 0, with 8 bases in between. From germline, CDR1 is SEHNR and CDR2 FQNEAQ (reference sequence). The CDR3 has 14 residues. In nucleotides, the CDR3 is TGTGCCAGCAGCATCGACAGTAGCAATCAGCCCCAGCATTTT. As protein: CASSIDSSNQPQHF. Looking up the rest from reference TRBV7-9 and TRBJ1-5 gives the full variable domain: DTGVSQNPRHKITKRGQNVTFRCDPISEHNRLYWYRQTLGQGPEFLTYFQNEAQLEKSRLLSDRFSAERPKGSFSTLEIQRTEQGDSAMYLCASSIDSSNQPQHFGDGTRLSIL.

The chain has TRBV5-1 and TRBJ2-7; no definite D call. V lost 0 bases and J 2 bases, leaving 12 bases between the germline ends. From germline, CDR1 is SGHRS and CDR2 YFSETQ. CDR3 size: 15 residues. The CDR3 spells CASSLEPKLPYEQYF. Written as DNA, the CDR3 is TGCGCCAGCAGCTTGGAGCCCAAACTGCCCTACGAGCAGTACTTC.

This clonotype came up many times. The chain recombines TRBV7-9 with TRBJ1-1; 7 nucleotides align to TRBD1. Germline V gene sequence: CDR1 SEHNR, CDR2 FQNEAQ (reference sequence). J was trimmed by 5 bases and V by 5 bases; bases with no gene match: 2. The CDR3 contains 12 residues. The CDR3 DNA follows: TGTGCCAGCAGCCTGACAGGGACTGAAGCTTTCTTT. Residues: CASSLTGTEAFF.

This clonotype was found many times. The chain couples TRBV29-1 to TRBJ1-5; D may be TRBD1 (5 bases). Per the germline V gene, CDR1 is SQVTM and CDR2 is ANQGSEA. The V and J ends lost 4 bases and 0 bases respectively, with 7 bases between them. This CDR3 has 13 residues. DNA for the CDR3: TGCAGCGTTGGAGGGACTAGCAATCAGCCCCAGCATTTT. Amino acids: CSVGGTSNQPQHF.